The entry below describes one TCR beta chain. The sample belongs to a study of blood T cells in healthy people across ages. Next came a second PCR, run for roughly 6 to 11 cycles, which used a sample-barcoded 5' primer along with a J-beta primer mix. TCRdb called the 5' RACE reads again in MiXCR, with one record for every CDR3 protein. This table holds around 990,000 distinct CDR3 sequences, almost 25% found once. With 4 bases removed from V and 3 bases from J, the gap between germline ends came to 14 bases. The germline gives CDR1 SGHDT, CDR2 YYEEEE. This CDR3 spans 15 amino acids. A further study also used this sample, focusing on T cells of mothers and their children.

Sample: blood. This clonotype originated in a girl aged 2 to 10 in good health. V and J are TRBV5-6 and TRBJ2-1, with a possible D match to TRBD1 (5 bases). The CDR3 reads CASSHDDRDYNEQFF. Written as DNA, the CDR3 is TGTGCCAGCAGCCACGATGACAGAGACTACAATGAGCAGTTCTTC. Using reference TRBV5-6 and TRBJ2-1 for the parts outside the CDR3, the full variable domain is DAGVTQSPTHLIKTRGQQVTLRCSPKSGHDTVSWYQQALGQGPQFIFQYYEEEERQRGNFPDRFSGHQFPNYSSELNVNALLLGDSALYLCASSHDDRDYNEQFFGPGTRLTVL.